The 9 T cell receptor beta chains below were found in one sample sequenced in a study of Ad26.COV2.S vaccination and SARS-CoV-2 variants. This sample's treatment: 15 to 20 received Ad26.COV2.S at low or high dose, single or two shots; a few received placebo; per-sample allocation not given. Specimen acquisition occurred on day 63 following the initial vaccine or placebo injection. The data were produced by immunoSEQ multiplex PCR, yet TCRdb's version contains in-frame clones alone and is incomplete. The sample contains about 350,000 clones, approximately 86% of which appear only once. The sequences come from peripheral blood, collected in a trial of Ad26.COV2.S vaccine versus placebo. These receptors all come from a person aged 18-60 years who received the Ad26.COV2.S COVID-19 vaccine or a placebo.

The chain carries TRBV6-2 or TRBV6-3 and TRBJ1-5; the D is unclear. Deletions cut 1 base from V and 6 bases from J, with 7 bases between. CDR1 is MNHEY, CDR2 SVGEGT, per germline. The CDR3 extends over 13 amino acids. CDR3 bases: TGTGCCAGCAGTTACTTCTCAGGTCAGCCCCAGCATTTT. This sequence encodes CASSYFSGQPQHF.

The V gene is TRBV7-8, the J gene TRBJ2-7; D may match TRBD1 or TRBD2 (5 bases each). Germline loops: CDR1 SGHVS, CDR2 FQNEAQ. This CDR3 region has 15 residues. V was trimmed by 7 bases and J by 1 base, leaving 17 bases between them. As DNA, the CDR3 is TGTGCCAGCACACCCGGGACGGGGAGATCCTACGAGCAGTACTTC. As protein: CASTPGTGRSYEQYF.

This clone has just one count. V and J are TRBV5-1 and TRBJ2-3; 8 nucleotides agree with TRBD2. Germline CDR1 is SGHRS and CDR2 is YFSETQ. Losses at the gene ends were 4 bases for V and 6 bases for J; bases not matched to a gene: 10. The CDR3 is 15 amino acids. This chain's CDR3 is CASSPRSSGLDTQYF. CDR3 sequence (DNA): TGCGCCAGCAGCCCCCGGTCTAGCGGGTTGGATACGCAGTATTTT.

V and J are TRBV5-1 and TRBJ1-5; tentative D call: TRBD1 (6 bases). The CDR3 is made up of 13 amino acids. The V end lost 3 bases, the J end lost 7 bases, and 11 bases lay between the germline ends. CDR1 is SGHRS, CDR2 YFSETQ, per germline. DNA of the CDR3: TGCGCCAGCAGCTCACAGGGAGGGCAGCCCCAGCATTTT. It is translated as CASSSQGGQPQHF.

This clone was detected only a few times. The chain has TRBV23-1 and TRBJ1-3; TRBD1 is a possible D gene (6 bases). TRBV23-1 is noted as an ORF with a role that remains uncertain. Trimming stripped 6 bases from V and 0 bases from J, with 6 bases between. The CDR3 loop spans 13 amino acids. CDR3 coding DNA: TGCGCCAGCAGGGACAGCTCTGGAAACACCATATATTTT. It is translated as CASRDSSGNTIYF.

The chain joins TRBV4-2 to TRBJ1-1; D gene unclear. This CDR3 is 13 amino acids long. Per germline, CDR1 LGHNA and CDR2 YNFKEQ. The V end was cut by 1 base, the J end by 5 bases, with 8 bases between. The CDR3 sequence is CASSQGQKTEAFF. In DNA, the CDR3 is TGTGCCAGCAGCCAAGGGCAGAAAACTGAAGCTTTCTTT.

This clone was observed a few times. The J gene is TRBJ2-7, the V gene TRBV5-1; maybe TRBD2 (6 bases). Trimming removed 0 bases at V and 3 bases at J, with 16 bases between. From germline, CDR1 is SGHRS and CDR2 YFSETQ. The CDR3 runs to 16 residues. The CDR3 is CASSLALRAGSYEQYF. The CDR3 DNA is TGCGCCAGCAGCTTGGCCCTTAGGGCGGGAAGCTACGAGCAGTACTTC.

The chain joins TRBV5-1 to TRBJ2-1, with D tentatively TRBD2 (7 bases). Germline loops: CDR1 SGHRS, CDR2 YFSETQ. There are 14 residues in the CDR3. The V end was cut by 8 bases, the J end by 3 bases, with 15 bases between. The DNA of the CDR3 is TGCGCCAGAAAGGGGGGGTACCACTACAATGAGCAGTTCTTC. It yields the protein CARKGGYHYNEQFF.

This chain uses TRBV28 with TRBJ1-4, with D possibly being TRBD1 (5 bases). The CDR3 consists of 16 residues. In germline, CDR1 is MDHEN, CDR2 SYDVKM. The V end was cut by 5 bases, the J end by 7 bases, with 20 bases between. The CDR3 loop is CASSNRAPGTSEKLFF. CDR3 nucleotides: TGTGCCAGCAGTAACCGGGCTCCGGGGACGAGTGAAAAACTGTTTTTT. Full variable domain (remainder filled in from reference TRBV28 and TRBJ1-4): DVKVTQSSRYLVKRTGEKVFLECVQDMDHENMFWYRQDPGLGLRLIYFSYDVKMKEKGDIPEGYSVSREKKERFSLILESASTNQTSMYLCASSNRAPGTSEKLFFGSGTQLSVL.